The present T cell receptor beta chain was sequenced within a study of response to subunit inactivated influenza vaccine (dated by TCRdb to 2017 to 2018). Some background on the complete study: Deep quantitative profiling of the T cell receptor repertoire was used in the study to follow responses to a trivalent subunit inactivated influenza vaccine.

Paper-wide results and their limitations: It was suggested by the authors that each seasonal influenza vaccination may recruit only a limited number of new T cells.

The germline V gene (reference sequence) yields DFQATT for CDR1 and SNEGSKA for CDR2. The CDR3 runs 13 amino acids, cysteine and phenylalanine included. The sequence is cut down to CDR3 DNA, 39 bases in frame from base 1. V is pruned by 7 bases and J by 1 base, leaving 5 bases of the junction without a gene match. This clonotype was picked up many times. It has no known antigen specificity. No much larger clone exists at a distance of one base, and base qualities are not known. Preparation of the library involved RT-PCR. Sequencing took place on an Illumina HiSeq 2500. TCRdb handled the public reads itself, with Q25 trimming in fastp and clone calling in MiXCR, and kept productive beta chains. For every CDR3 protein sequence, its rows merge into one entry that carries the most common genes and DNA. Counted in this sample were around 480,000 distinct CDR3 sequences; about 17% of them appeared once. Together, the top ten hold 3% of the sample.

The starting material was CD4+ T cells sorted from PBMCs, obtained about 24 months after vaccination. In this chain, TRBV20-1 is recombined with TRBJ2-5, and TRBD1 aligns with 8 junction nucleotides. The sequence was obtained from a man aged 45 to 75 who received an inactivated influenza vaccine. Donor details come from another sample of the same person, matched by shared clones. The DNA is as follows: TGCAGTGTCAACAGGGGGAGCCAAGAGACCCAGTACTTC. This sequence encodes CSVNRGSQETQYF.